Listed here are 18 T cell receptor beta chains from one sample, sequenced in a study of response to subunit inactivated influenza vaccine. TCRdb re-derived calls from the RT-PCR reads in MiXCR, one entry per CDR3 protein. The table has over 650,000 distinct CDR3 sequences, under 20% seen once; the top ten hold approximately 11%. Here the sequenced sample was PBMCs from blood, taken around 5 days after vaccination. Receptors were obtained from a man between 45 and 60 years old who received an inactivated influenza vaccine.

This clonotype turned up a few times. The chain carries TRBV4-3 and TRBJ2-7; 10 nucleotides line up with TRBD2. V shed 3 bases and J 7 bases; nucleotides not matched to a gene: 6. The CDR3 has 14 residues. CDR1 LGHNA and CDR2 YSLEER come from the germline V gene. The DNA of the CDR3 is TGCGCCAGCAGCCAGACAGCGGGGGGGCTTGAGCAGTACTTC. Translation: CASSQTAGGLEQYF.

This clonotype was observed a handful of times. The V call is TRBV9, the J call TRBJ2-3; D is possibly TRBD2 (5 bases). From germline, CDR1 is SGDLS and CDR2 YYNGEE. The CDR3 is made up of 14 amino acids. Trimming took off 0 bases at V and 4 bases at J, with 9 bases between the two ends. The CDR3 DNA sequence: TGTGCCAGCAGCGTAGGCGGGCGCGCAGATACGCAGTATTTT. As protein: CASSVGGRADTQYF.

This clonotype was detected a few times. The rearrangement joins TRBV24-1 to TRBJ1-1; 9 nucleotides agree with TRBD1. Trimming cost V 5 bases and J 5 bases; bases outside gene matches: 11. The germline V gene encodes CDR1 KGHDR and CDR2 SFDVKD. The CDR3 is 16 residues long. This CDR3 is CATSGGTGGEVTEAFF. In nucleotides, the CDR3 is TGTGCCACCAGTGGGGGAACAGGGGGCGAGGTGACTGAAGCTTTCTTT.

This clonotype was detected only a few times. The genes are TRBV12-3 or TRBV12-4 and TRBJ2-7; D may be TRBD1 or TRBD2 (5 bases each). The CDR3 covers 12 residues. Trimming took 4 bases from V and 4 from J, leaving 8 bases between them. CDR3 amino acids: CASSWDPYEQYF. CDR3 nucleotide sequence: TGTGCCAGCAGTTGGGACCCTTACGAGCAGTACTTC.

This clonotype was observed at least ten times. The CDR3 DNA reads TGCAGTGCTAGTCAGGGGGACTATGGCTACACCTTC. Its translation: CSASQGDYGYTF. The rearrangement links TRBV20-1 to TRBJ1-2, with 7 nucleotides matching TRBD1. The CDR3 runs to 12 residues. The germline V gene encodes CDR1 DFQATT and CDR2 SNEGSKA (reference sequence). V gave up 3 bases and J gave up 3 bases; unmatched junction bases: 1.

This clonotype turned up a few times. This sequence joins TRBV12-3 or TRBV12-4 and TRBJ1-1; the D gene is possibly TRBD1 (6 bases). The CDR3 extends over 14 amino acids. V was shortened by 5 bases and J by 2 bases, with 12 bases between the two germline ends. CDR3 amino acids: CASSPSTGNTEAFF. The CDR3 coding sequence is TGTGCCAGCAGTCCATCGACAGGCAACACTGAAGCTTTCTTT.

This rearrangement joins TRBV7-6 to TRBJ2-5; D is uncertain. The CDR3 runs to 13 residues. Germline CDR1 SGHVS, CDR2 FNYEAQ. V lost 0 bases and J 5 bases, leaving 7 bases between the germline ends. CDR3 DNA sequence: TGTGCCAGCAGCTTAGCGTATCTGGAGACCCAGTACTTC. Amino acid sequence: CASSLAYLETQYF.

The chain links TRBV10-3 to TRBJ2-3; 8 bases are a match to TRBD1. V was pared by 7 bases and J by 6 bases, with 6 bases of the junction left unmatched. There are 13 residues in the CDR3. CDR1 and CDR2 from the germline V gene are ENHRY and SYGVKD. The CDR3 nucleotides read TGTGCCATCACCCAGGGGGCAAGGGATACGCAGTATTTT. Residues: CAITQGARDTQYF.

The chain links TRBV4-1 to TRBJ1-6; D is uncertain. The CDR3 runs to 16 residues. The V gene lost 5 bases and the J gene lost 9 bases, with 20 bases spanning the gap. In germline, CDR1 is MGHRA, CDR2 YSYEKL. The CDR3 region is CASSRYNSESGSPLHF. DNA for the CDR3: TGCGCCAGCAGCAGGTACAATTCAGAAAGCGGTTCACCCCTCCACTTT.

Regarding this clonotype: A much bigger clone sits one base away, suggesting this may be a read error. The chain employs TRBV20-1 and TRBJ2-7; D is tentatively TRBD1 or TRBD2 (5 bases each). The germline gives CDR1 DFQATT, CDR2 SNEGSKA (reference sequence). V was pared by 6 bases and J by 2 bases, with 11 bases between. The CDR3 has 12 amino acids. The CDR3 here is CSAGVRAYEQYF. CDR3 DNA sequence: TGCAGTGCCGGGGTCAGGGCCTACGAGCAGTACTTC.

The V gene is TRBV7-2, the J gene TRBJ2-5; possibly TRBD1 or TRBD2 for D (5 bases each). With the DNA end fitting TRBJ2-1 better, the J assignment may be wrong. Per the germline V gene, CDR1 is SGHTA and CDR2 is FQGNSA. CDR3 length equals 15 residues. As DNA, the CDR3 is TGTGCCAGCAGCTTAGGCCAGGGAAGGGGAGAGACCCAGTTCTTC. Protein sequence: CASSLGQGRGETQFF.

The chain employs TRBV4-3 and TRBJ2-7; D remains unclear. Looked up from germline, CDR1 is LGHNA and CDR2 is YSLEER. V was shortened by 0 bases and J by 5 bases, with 11 bases between the two germline ends. This CDR3 has 14 residues. The CDR3 reads CASSQDPASDEQYF. The DNA of the CDR3 is TGCGCCAGCAGCCAAGATCCGGCCTCAGACGAGCAGTACTTC.

In its sample, this clonotype was seen once. Being one base from a much bigger clone, this may be a read error. This chain uses TRBV27 with TRBJ2-7; TRBD1 matches 11 bases. The CDR3 totals 15 residues. The trim removed 4 bases at V and 3 bases at J, leaving 5 bases unmatched. Germline CDR1 is MNHEY and CDR2 is SMNVEV (reference sequence). Written as DNA, the CDR3 is TGTGCCAGCAGTTCCTCCGGGACAGGGGGCTACGAGCAGTACTTC. Protein sequence: CASSSSGTGGYEQYF.

This clonotype was recorded a few times. The chain employs TRBV20-1 and TRBJ2-1, with 7 bases aligning to TRBD2. Germline V gene lookup returns CDR1 DFQATT and CDR2 SNEGSKA (reference sequence). The V and J ends lost 3 bases and 6 bases, in that order; junction bases with no gene match: 8. This CDR3 contains 14 residues. In DNA, the CDR3 is TGCAGTGCTAGGTGGGGTGGGAGGGCCAATGAGCAGTTCTTC. Translated, it gives CSARWGGRANEQFF.

This clonotype turned up a few times. The gene calls are TRBV28 and TRBJ1-6; TRBD1 matches 7 bases. The length of the CDR3 is 14 residues. J lost 5 bases, V lost 4 bases, and 2 bases had no gene match. Germline V gene lookup returns CDR1 MDHEN and CDR2 SYDVKM. In DNA, the CDR3 is TGTGCCAGCAGTTCGGGACAGCATAATTCACCCCTCCACTTT. It encodes CASSSGQHNSPLHF.

Only a few counts were recorded for this clonotype. The chain carries TRBV4-3 and TRBJ1-1, with 8 bases aligning to TRBD1. The junction had 7 bases not matched to a gene; V was cut back by 0 bases and J by 7 bases. Germline CDR1 and CDR2: LGHNA and YSLEER. CDR3 length: 15 amino acids. For the CDR3, the DNA is TGCGCCAGCAGCCAAGATCGGACAGGGAACCTTGAAGCTTTCTTT. Its translation: CASSQDRTGNLEAFF.

This chain uses TRBV2 with TRBJ1-2; 9 bases agree with TRBD1. The V and J ends lost 5 bases and 5 bases, in that order; junction bases with no gene match: 6. CDR1 and CDR2 (germline): SNHLY, FYNNEI. The length of the CDR3 is 14 residues. CDR3 residues: CASSRTGEGYGYTF. CDR3 nucleotides: TGTGCCAGCAGTCGGACAGGGGAAGGGTATGGCTACACCTTC.

This clonotype turned up a few times. This rearrangement joins TRBV6-1 to TRBJ2-1; 7 nucleotides match TRBD2. Trimming cost V 10 bases and J 2 bases; bases outside gene matches: 8. CDR1 is MNHNS, CDR2 SASEGT, per germline. The CDR3 spans 14 residues. In DNA form, the CDR3 reads TGTGCCACCCACGGACTAGGCCCCTACAATGAGCAGTTCTTC. Its protein product is CATHGLGPYNEQFF.